These 28 T cell receptor beta chains were all obtained from the same sample, sequenced in a study of T cell changes during pregnancy in multiple sclerosis (dated by TCRdb to the late 2010s). The method behind the library was the immunoSEQ multiplex PCR assay. Sourced from immuneACCESS, this table was stored by TCRdb with only in-frame sequences that have V and J called. A share of the clones is absent; for the studies checked, an unresolved V gene accounts for under half, and the remainder has no known explanation. Recorded for this sample are approximately 70,000 clones; 94% of them occurred a single time. The top ten clones comprise 0.11% to 0.15% of the sample. This specimen consisted of CD4+ T cells from peripheral blood mononuclear cells, obtained after pregnancy. All receptors come from a female donor with multiple sclerosis, enrolled in a pregnancy study.

This clone was seen only a few times. This chain links TRBV2 with TRBJ1-5; D is perhaps TRBD1 (5 bases). The CDR3 length is 14 residues. Looked up from germline, CDR1 is SNHLY and CDR2 is FYNNEI. For the CDR3, the DNA is TGTGCATCCTCCCCTGACAGTGGCAATCAGCCCCAGCATTTT. This codes for CASSPDSGNQPQHF.

This chain uses TRBV2 with TRBJ2-2; a weak D match, TRBD2 (5 bases). Germline CDR1 and CDR2: SNHLY and FYNNEI. This CDR3 contains 15 residues. Trimming pared 5 bases from V and 4 bases from J, leaving 14 bases between. CDR3 in amino acids: CASSQASPGTGELFF. Written as DNA, the CDR3 is TGTGCCAGCAGTCAGGCTAGCCCCGGCACCGGGGAGCTGTTTTTT.

This chain connects TRBV11-2 to TRBJ2-7; 10 nucleotides line up with TRBD1. The trim removed 4 bases at V and 4 bases at J, leaving 10 bases unmatched. The CDR3 length is 16 residues. CDR1 is SGHAT, CDR2 FQNNGV, per germline. In DNA, the CDR3 is TGTGCCAGCAGCTCCACCCAGACAGGGGGCAGGTACGAGCAGTACTTC. Protein sequence: CASSSTQTGGRYEQYF. Variable domain in full (rest from reference TRBV11-2 and TRBJ2-7): EAGVAQSPRYKIIEKRQSVAFWCNPISGHATLYWYQQILGQGPKLLIQFQNNGVVDDSQLPKDRFSAERLKGVDSTLKIQPAKLEDSAVYLCASSSTQTGGRYEQYFGPGTRLTVT.

The V gene is TRBV27, the J gene TRBJ2-2, with TRBD2 as a possible D gene (5 bases). CDR1 and CDR2 from the germline V gene are MNHEY and SMNVEV (reference sequence). The CDR3 loop spans 14 amino acids. V was clipped by 3 bases and J by 5 bases, with 10 bases between them. The CDR3 sequence is CASSFPGKTGELFF. CDR3 bases: TGTGCCAGCAGTTTCCCGGGAAAAACCGGGGAGCTGTTTTTT.

This chain uses TRBV19 with TRBJ1-2, with TRBD1 as a possible D gene (6 bases). Germline loops: CDR1 LNHDA, CDR2 SQIVND (reference sequence). Trimming removed 7 bases at V and 2 bases at J, with 11 bases between. This CDR3 has 13 amino acids. The CDR3 sequence: CASNWGQNYGYTF. CDR3 DNA sequence: TGTGCCAGTAATTGGGGGCAGAACTATGGCTACACCTTC.

CDR3 loop: CASRDTINSNQPQHF. For the CDR3, the DNA is TGCGCCAGCAGGGACACAATTAATAGCAATCAGCCCCAGCATTTT. This sequence joins TRBV10-2 and TRBJ1-5; possibly TRBD1 for D (5 bases). Trimming shortened V by 6 bases and J by 0 bases, and 12 bases separated the two germline ends. In germline, CDR1 is WSHSY, CDR2 SAAADI. CDR3 length equals 15 residues.

V usage is TRBV30 and J usage is TRBJ2-7; a possible D gene is TRBD2 (6 bases). This CDR3 region has 14 residues. The germline V gene encodes CDR1 GTSNPN and CDR2 SVGIG (reference sequence). Trimming pared 1 base from V and 4 bases from J, leaving 14 bases between. The CDR3 is CAWSADWGRYEQYF. DNA of the CDR3: TGTGCCTGGAGTGCGGACTGGGGGAGGTACGAGCAGTACTTC.

The CDR3 loop reads CASSSQALLVQETQYF. The CDR3, as DNA: TGTGCCAGCAGCTCCCAAGCTCTACTAGTTCAAGAGACCCAGTACTTC. The chain combines TRBV7-2 with TRBJ2-5; D is possibly TRBD2 (5 bases). Germline assignment: CDR1 SGHTA and CDR2 FQGNSA. The V gene lost 4 bases and the J gene lost 2 bases, with 17 bases spanning the gap. The CDR3 runs 16 residues.

This chain connects TRBV7-8 to TRBJ2-3; D possibly corresponds to TRBD2 (6 bases). Germline-derived CDR1 and CDR2 are SGHVS and FQNEAQ. Trimming shortened V by 1 base and J by 4 bases, and 15 bases separated the two germline ends. This CDR3 has 16 amino acids. DNA of the CDR3: TGTGCCAGCAGCTTAGGCGGGACTGGAGGAGCAGATACGCAGTATTTT. Amino acid sequence: CASSLGGTGGADTQYF. Based on the CDR3 plus reference TRBV7-8 and TRBJ2-3, the full variable domain is GAGVSQSPRYKVAKRGQDVALRCDPISGHVSLFWYQQALGQGPEFLTYFQNEAQLDKSGLPSDRFFAERPEGSVSTLKIQRTQQEDSAVYLCASSLGGTGGADTQYFGPGTRLTVL.

This chain joins TRBV7-9 and TRBJ1-4; D remains unclear. The CDR3 loop spans 15 amino acids. The V gene's germline CDR1 is SEHNR and CDR2 FQNEAQ (reference sequence). Trimming stripped 1 base from V and 2 bases from J, with 8 bases between. In DNA form, the CDR3 reads TGTGCCAGCAGCTTAGACGGAGAGACTAATGAAAAACTGTTTTTT. Translating it yields CASSLDGETNEKLFF.

The chain employs TRBV19 and TRBJ2-2, with 8 bases lining up with TRBD1. This CDR3 region has 16 residues. Per germline, CDR1 LNHDA and CDR2 SQIVND (reference sequence). V lost 9 bases to trimming and J lost 1 base; unmatched junction nucleotides: 10. The CDR3 protein is CASLYRDRGNTGELFF. In DNA form, the CDR3 reads TGTGCCAGCCTTTACCGAGACAGGGGGAACACCGGGGAGCTGTTTTTT.

This chain links TRBV5-1 with TRBJ2-1; 14 nucleotides line up with TRBD2. The ends lost 0 bases at V and 0 bases at J; junction bases unmatched: 8. The CDR3 length is 20 residues. Germline values: CDR1 SGHRS, CDR2 YFSETQ. CDR3 sequence reads: CASSLGLAGGPVFSYNEQFF. CDR3 nucleotides: TGCGCCAGCAGCTTGGGACTAGCGGGAGGGCCGGTGTTCTCCTACAATGAGCAGTTCTTC.

The chain uses TRBV5-4 and TRBJ1-4; TRBD1 matches 8 bases. CDR1 and CDR2 (germline): SGHNT, YYREEE (reference sequence). The CDR3 spans 16 residues. V was pared by 4 bases and J by 6 bases, with 11 bases of the junction left unmatched. In DNA form, the CDR3 reads TGTGCCAGCAGCCCCCGTCCGGGACAGGTTGATGAAAAACTGTTTTTT. It translates to CASSPRPGQVDEKLFF. Based on the CDR3 plus reference TRBV5-4 and TRBJ1-4, the full variable domain is ETGVTQSPTHLIKTRGQQVTLRCSSQSGHNTVSWYQQALGQGPQFIFQYYREEENGRGNFPPRFSGLQFPNYSSELNVNALELDDSALYLCASSPRPGQVDEKLFFGSGTQLSVL.

This chain links TRBV7-6 with TRBJ2-3, with 9 bases lining up with TRBD2. V lost 2 bases and J lost 4; bases outside the gene matches: 4. This CDR3 contains 15 residues. In germline, CDR1 is SGHVS, CDR2 FNYEAQ. The CDR3: CASSLSSGNADTQYF. DNA of the CDR3: TGTGCCAGCAGCTTATCTAGCGGGAATGCAGATACGCAGTATTTT.

The J gene is TRBJ2-2, the V gene TRBV10-3; the match to TRBD2 covers 8 bases. The germline gives CDR1 ENHRY, CDR2 SYGVKD. The trim removed 0 bases at V and 8 bases at J, leaving 5 bases unmatched. The CDR3 runs to 15 residues. This CDR3 reads CAISESRTSSGELFF. CDR3 bases: TGTGCCATCAGTGAGTCGAGGACTAGCTCTGGGGAGCTGTTTTTT.

This chain links TRBV6-5 with TRBJ1-4; no clear D gene. V dropped 6 bases and J dropped 5 bases, with 13 bases sitting between them. Germline CDR1 reads MNHEY; CDR2 reads SVGAGI. There are 14 residues in the CDR3. This CDR3 reads CASRPVAGNEKLFF. The CDR3 bases are TGTGCCAGCAGACCCGTGGCAGGAAATGAAAAACTGTTTTTT.

This clone was detected only once. The chain couples TRBV7-2 to TRBJ2-7; D gene ambiguous. The CDR3 is 12 amino acids. The V gene lost 2 bases and the J gene lost 5 bases, with 7 bases spanning the gap. Per the germline V gene, CDR1 is SGHTA and CDR2 is FQGNSA. The CDR3 region has the DNA TGTGCCAGCAGCTTACTAGTCCACGAGCAGTACTTC. Its translation is CASSLLVHEQYF.

The chain couples TRBV9 to TRBJ2-3; TRBD2 aligns across 8 bases. The CDR3 length is 14 residues. The V and J ends lost 0 bases and 5 bases, in that order; junction bases with no gene match: 2. Looked up from germline, CDR1 is SGDLS and CDR2 is YYNGEE. For the CDR3, the DNA is TGTGCCAGCAGCGTAGGAACTAGCGGAGATACGCAGTATTTT. As protein: CASSVGTSGDTQYF.

The V and J genes are TRBV7-6 and TRBJ2-1, with 8 bases matching TRBD2. After removal of 8 bases from V and 6 bases from J, the junction contained 6 bases not matched to a gene. The germline V gene encodes CDR1 SGHVS and CDR2 FNYEAQ. The CDR3 has 13 amino acids. CDR3 region: CASSGRAGNEQFF. The CDR3 nucleotides are TGTGCCAGCTCCGGGAGGGCAGGCAATGAGCAGTTCTTC.

The rearrangement uses TRBV2 and TRBJ1-1; D uncertain. The V gene lost 8 bases and the J gene lost 4 bases, with 14 bases spanning the gap. This CDR3 contains 13 residues. Germline CDR1 is SNHLY and CDR2 is FYNNEI. Here the CDR3 reads CASWATRGTEAFF. In DNA form, the CDR3 reads TGTGCCAGCTGGGCCACTCGGGGCACTGAAGCTTTCTTT.

The chain's CDR3 is CASSERGQGEKLFF. In DNA form, the CDR3 reads TGTGCCAGCAGTGAAAGGGGACAGGGTGAAAAACTGTTTTTT. This chain uses TRBV6-1 with TRBJ1-4, with 9 bases fitting TRBD1. Germline V gene data show CDR1 as MNHNS and CDR2 as SASEGT. V was pared by 2 bases and J by 7 bases, with 2 bases of the junction left unmatched. CDR3 length: 14 amino acids.

V usage is TRBV7-9 and J usage is TRBJ1-1, with no clear D. V lost 3 bases and J 4 bases, leaving 9 bases between the germline ends. Per the germline V gene, CDR1 is SEHNR and CDR2 is FQNEAQ (reference sequence). This CDR3 comprises 13 residues. This chain's CDR3 is CASSLTMRTEAFF. The CDR3 region has the DNA TGTGCCAGCAGCTTGACAATGCGCACTGAAGCTTTCTTT.

The chain employs TRBV5-1 and TRBJ2-3; 9 bases map to TRBD2. V dropped 2 bases and J dropped 1; count of bases not matched to a gene: 2. Germline V gives CDR1 SGHRS, CDR2 YFSETQ. The CDR3 has 15 residues. The CDR3 protein is CASSLWTSGTDTQYF. The CDR3 region has the DNA TGCGCCAGCAGCTTATGGACTAGCGGCACAGATACGCAGTATTTT.

The chain carries TRBV19 and TRBJ1-4, with a possible D match to TRBD1 (5 bases). Germline V CDR1 and CDR2: LNHDA, SQIVND (reference sequence). The CDR3 extends over 15 amino acids. V lost 5 bases and J 7 bases, leaving 17 bases between the germline ends. The DNA of the CDR3 is TGTGCCAGTAGTCTCCGGGACGGAGCGGGTGAAAAACTGTTTTTT. This codes for CASSLRDGAGEKLFF.

The CDR3 coding sequence is TGTGCCAGCAGCCCACGCACGGGGAGGGGTTTCTTT. Translation: CASSPRTGRGFF. The rearrangement joins TRBV5-6 to TRBJ1-1, with D perhaps matching TRBD1 (5 bases). Germline assignment: CDR1 SGHDT and CDR2 YYEEEE. With 4 bases removed from V and 13 bases from J, the gap between germline ends came to 17 bases. The CDR3 length is 12 residues.

This clone was seen ten or more times. V usage is TRBV5-1 and J usage is TRBJ2-1, with D unclear. This CDR3 has 15 amino acids. The V and J ends lost 0 bases and 7 bases respectively, with 14 bases between them. Germline-derived CDR1 and CDR2 are SGHRS and YFSETQ. The CDR3 spells CASSLVAVHSNEQFF. DNA of the CDR3: TGCGCCAGCAGCTTGGTTGCAGTTCACAGTAATGAGCAGTTCTTC.

The J gene is TRBJ2-3, the V gene TRBV5-8; 13 bases fit TRBD2. CDR1 and CDR2 from the germline V gene are SGHTS and YDEGEE. This CDR3 spans 16 amino acids. V was clipped by 4 bases and J by 6 bases; unmatched bases: 8. CDR3 sequence: CASSEGLAGSGDTQYF. In DNA form, the CDR3 reads TGTGCCAGCAGCGAGGGACTAGCGGGATCGGGTGATACGCAGTATTTT.

The chain uses TRBV7-9 and TRBJ2-7; 10 bases agree with TRBD2. Germline CDR1 reads SEHNR; CDR2 reads FQNEAQ (reference sequence). J lost 4 bases, V lost 5 bases, and 8 bases had no gene match. This CDR3 is 15 amino acids long. CDR3 coding DNA: TGTGCCAGCAGCCCAGCTAGCGGGAGAGTATACGAGCAGTACTTC. Protein product: CASSPASGRVYEQYF.